This TCR beta chain was recorded in a study of regulatory T cells in long-lasting Graves disease. This CDR3 is built from 11 residues. V shed 8 bases and J shed 7 bases, with 9 bases lying between them. The time point was: newly diagnosed GD, antithyroid drugs for less than 3 months. RNA extracted from PBMCs served as the sequencing template. In each case, Graves' disease was diagnosed per American Thyroid Association guidelines. Many counts were recorded for this clonotype. Combining iRepertoire HTBI primers with Arm-PCR of CDR3 regions, the authors built TCR beta libraries. Using its own MiXCR run on the multiplex PCR reads, TCRdb lists one record per CDR3 protein. The table includes about 560,000 distinct CDR3 sequences, roughly 15% detected once. Another study also made use of these data, one on T cells in Graves' hyperthyroidism and ophthalmopathy.

The J gene is TRBJ2-1, the V gene TRBV12-3 or TRBV12-4, with D perhaps matching TRBD1 (6 bases). The starting material was peripheral blood mononuclear cells (PBMCs), obtained at new diagnosis, from a patient treated with antithyroid drugs. The source is a man between 18 and 29 years old with Graves disease. The CDR3 DNA is TGTGCCAGCTTCCAGGGGAATGAGCAGTTCTTC. Translated: CASFQGNEQFF.